This T cell receptor beta chain stems from a study of Ad26.COV2.S vaccination and SARS-CoV-2 variants. In the study overall: In the study, Ad26.COV2.S was injected intramuscularly once, or twice 56 days apart.

The treatment here: around 19 received Ad26.COV2.S at low or high dose, single or two shots; about five received placebo; per-sample allocation not given. The study sampled participants on day 63 after the first vaccine or placebo injection. Boston hosted the donor, who was an adult aged 18-55 years. Wuhan-strain SARS-CoV-2 spike was expressed by the Ad26 vector that made up the vaccine. Profiled with immunoSEQ multiplex PCR; TCRdb holds only in-frame clones, not every one. Among 200,000 to 250,000 clones, 70% to 90% were seen once, and the ten largest hold about 10%. Deletions cut 1 base from V and 1 base from J, with 4 bases between. The CDR3 runs to 13 residues. Germline assignment: CDR1 LNHDA and CDR2 SQIVND (reference sequence).

This material consisted of peripheral blood, taken in a trial of Ad26.COV2.S vaccine versus placebo. This TCR came from a person aged 18-60 years who received the Ad26.COV2.S COVID-19 vaccine or a placebo. V is TRBV19 and J is TRBJ2-5, with D unclear. The CDR3 protein is CASSIGIQETQYF. The CDR3, as DNA: TGTGCCAGTAGTATAGGGATCCAAGAGACCCAGTACTTC.